This record looks at one TCR beta chain sequence and its context. No antigen is known for it. TCRdb keeps only in-frame clones here, not all; method: immunoSEQ multiplex PCR. The table lists 9,500 to 15,000 clones, roughly 71% of them singletons. The record originates from a study of vaccination effects on CD4 cells after COVID-19. Antigen-specific CD4+ T cells expanded by the ViraFEST assay with viral peptide pools were then sequenced. Following 10 days of culture, CD4+ T cells were isolated. It was two doses of either the BNT162b2 or mRNA-1273 vaccine that participants received. Among the vaccine recipients, none had a prior SARS-CoV-2 infection, and nucleocapsid antibodies were negative. Each culture had half its medium swapped for IL-2 medium on days 3 and 7. Trimming shortened V by 2 bases and J by 0 bases, and 5 bases separated the two germline ends. Germline assignment: CDR1 SNHLY and CDR2 FYNNEI. The CDR3 is made up of 13 amino acids.

The source material was CD4+ T cells from PBMCs cultured with SARS-CoV-2 spike peptides, sampled after COVID-19 vaccination. The gene calls are TRBV2 and TRBJ2-7; D ambiguous. The sequence came from a human donor who received a COVID-19 vaccine. The CDR3 DNA reads as TGTGCCAGCAGTGAAAAGGGCTCCTACGAGCAGTACTTC. It encodes CASSEKGSYEQYF.